This T cell receptor beta chain stems from a study of spatial heterogeneity in lung cancer. Study in general: Among detected sequences, beta-chain ones consistently exceeded alpha-chain ones in number. General observations from the study: Tumor mutation count correlated with how many alpha and beta TCRs expanded intratumorally. The counts of expanded TCRs, ubiquitous and regional, tracked ubiquitous and regional nonsynonymous mutations, respectively.

Time point of the sample: sample taken at primary tumor resection. Sequencing was performed on whole RNA extracted from tumor and nontumor lung tissue, or from frozen PBMC, and the material was left unsorted. Trimming took 0 bases from V and 7 from J; bases not matched to a gene: 11. Germline V gene sequence: CDR1 LGHDT, CDR2 YNNKEL (reference sequence). The CDR3 runs 17 residues. A few counts support this clonotype. The antigen is not known. TCRdb re-called the 5' RACE reads with MiXCR, one entry per CDR3 protein. The table lists about 29,000 distinct CDR3 sequences, around 6.9% of them singletons. The rearrangement uses TRBV3-1 and TRBJ1-2; 10 bases fit TRBD1. Sequencing was performed on lung tumor tissue, taken at surgery. This clonotype originated in a male donor with early-stage non-small cell lung cancer. CDR3 residues: CASSQDWRQGAHAGYTF. The CDR3 DNA is TGTGCCAGCAGCCAAGATTGGAGACAGGGGGCTCACGCTGGCTACACCTTC.